This record concerns one T cell receptor (beta chain) sequence. Its specificity is not known. In germline, CDR1 is MNHEY, CDR2 SMNVEV (reference sequence). The CDR3 length is 8 residues. With 11 bases removed from V and 9 bases from J, the gap between germline ends came to 6 bases. These data come from a study of T cell repertoires in cytomegalovirus infection. Background on the study: Matching HLA type and CMV infection were both indicated by public TCR beta signatures. The study's findings and limits: The ex vivo response showed dominance by HLA-C-restricted CMV-specific TCR beta clonotypes. Using cumulative public TCR beta family frequency, the authors identified those who carried CMV together with the relevant HLA.

TCRdb reprocessed the reads via MiXCR and lists one record per CDR3 protein. The sample holds 450,000 to 550,000 distinct CDR3 sequences, more than 15% seen once. This receptor was obtained from a human donor in good health (CMV status not recorded). Some clones in this sample may be carry-over from other donors' samples. Sequenced material: CD8+ T cells from PBMCs. This chain uses TRBV27 with TRBJ2-3, with D unresolved. The CDR3 DNA follows: TGTGCCTGTGGGACGCAGTATTTT. It is translated as CACGTQYF.